Included here is one T cell receptor (beta chain) sequence, with context. Its antigen is still unknown. This sample is drawn from a study of response to subunit inactivated influenza vaccine. General study points: Authors proposed each seasonal influenza vaccination draws in few new T cells.

TCRdb analysed the RT-PCR reads with MiXCR anew, one entry per CDR3 protein. The sample has roughly 670,000 distinct CDR3 sequences, approximately 14% seen once. Germline values: CDR1 SNHLY, CDR2 FYNNEI. The CDR3 has 13 amino acids. V was clipped by 7 bases and J by 3 bases, with 10 bases between them. The sequence was collected from a man aged 45 to 65 who received an inactivated influenza vaccine. The chain joins TRBV2 to TRBJ2-1; maybe TRBD2 (5 bases). The source material was PBMCs from blood, sampled roughly 15 days before vaccination. CDR3 nucleotides: TGTGCCAGCACGGCGGGCAACTACAATGAGCAGTTCTTC. This gives the protein CASTAGNYNEQFF. Based on the CDR3 plus reference TRBV2 and TRBJ2-1, the full variable domain is EPEVTQTPSHQVTQMGQEVILRCVPISNHLYFYWYRQILGQKVEFLVSFYNNEISEKSEIFDDQFSVERPDGSNFTLKIRSTKLEDSAMYFCASTAGNYNEQFFGPGTRLTVL.